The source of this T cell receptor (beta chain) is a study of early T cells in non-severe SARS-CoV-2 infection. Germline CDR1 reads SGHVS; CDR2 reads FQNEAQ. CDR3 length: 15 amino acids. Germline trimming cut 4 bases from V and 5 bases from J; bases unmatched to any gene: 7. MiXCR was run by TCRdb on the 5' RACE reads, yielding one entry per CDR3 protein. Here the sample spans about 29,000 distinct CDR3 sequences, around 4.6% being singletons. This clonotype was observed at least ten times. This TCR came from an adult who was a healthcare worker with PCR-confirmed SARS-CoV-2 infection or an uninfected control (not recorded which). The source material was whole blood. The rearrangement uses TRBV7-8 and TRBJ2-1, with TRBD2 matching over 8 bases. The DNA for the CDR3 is TGTGCCAGCAGCTGGGGCGGGAGGCCTGACAATGAGCAGTTCTTC. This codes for CASSWGGRPDNEQFF.